This T cell receptor beta chain derives from a study of T cell clonality in common variable immunodeficiency (dated by TCRdb to the mid-2010s). Overall study outcomes, separate from this receptor: CVID subjects shared fewer TCRbeta clones with each other than healthy controls did (p < 0.0001). TCRbeta clonality was higher in CVID subjects than in healthy controls (t-test p = 0.018), and the increase was most characteristic of about a third of subjects. CVID TCRbeta sequences reportedly showed fewer deletions and N-nucleotide insertions and lacked highly modified clones with 13 or more V deletions. Even though DNA input was the same, control samples had an average of approximately 82,000 unique sequences each, compared with about 30,000 in CVID samples. According to the authors, figuring out what caused the increased clonality in CVID would require sequencing the repertoires of T cell subpopulations. Correlations between repertoire features and clinical complications were limited by patient heterogeneity within the CVID cohort.

Predominantly Caucasian heritage was noted among both the CVID patients and the healthy controls. Heparinized peripheral whole blood samples of roughly 5 to 8.5 ml were obtained from each donor. Genomic DNA from adults with common variable immune deficiency (CVID) and from healthy adult controls was used to sequence TCRbeta CDR3 repertoires. The control group comprised some 22 healthy adult volunteers, approximately twelve female and approximately ten male, aged roughly 23 to 70 years with a mean age of roughly 35. Diluted blood was density-centrifuged over Hypaque 1077 or Ficoll-Paque to isolate peripheral blood mononuclear cells. Genomic DNA was obtained from unsorted mononuclear cells using either Qiagen column purification or a centrifugation-based method. Many counts were recorded for this clone. The specificity of this receptor is unknown. For sequencing input, CVID and control samples contributed equivalent amounts of genomic DNA. For every sample, a 60 bp segment covering the rearranged TCRbeta CDR3 region was amplified and then sequenced. The immunoSEQ assay, a bias-corrected multiplex PCR combined with high-throughput sequencing, was used for TCRbeta amplification. As for how the authors treated the data: Every unique nucleotide sequence was considered a clone and was annotated with V, D and J genes, copy number and frequency. Sequences were labeled productive if in frame, and non-productive if out of frame or containing stop codons. As previously described, Shannon's entropy was used to calculate clonality. The predicted amino acid sequences of productive clones were used to derive the mean CDR3 Kyte-Doolittle hydropathy. Scaled V gene usage was hierarchically clustered using Manhattan distance and complete linkage with the R hclust function. Sharing of clones by CDR3 amino acid sequence was evaluated by resampling 12 repertoires per group over 100 rounds. The repertoires were searched for some 70 published EBV-specific TCRbeta sequences and fewer than 250 published CMV-specific TCRbeta sequences. Analysis left out a couple of CVID samples that produced under 10,000 sequences, so around 40 CVID repertoires remained. Sourced from immuneACCESS, this table was stored by TCRdb with only in-frame sequences that have V and J called. A share of the clones is absent; for the studies checked, an unresolved V gene accounts for under half, and the remainder has no known explanation. V and J calls and clone size are copied from that table; D and trimming were computed from the DNA. For this sample, some 60,000 clones are listed, none of them singletons. The ten most abundant clones make up roughly 1.7% of the sample.

This clonotype was obtained from a person between 18 and 75 years old in good health. Sequencing used peripheral blood mononuclear cells.

The CDR3 sequence is CASSFAGVEEKLFF. The DNA read from the CDR3 is TGTGCCAGCAGTTTTGCGGGTGTAGAGGAAAAA. Here the chain combines TRBV12-3 or TRBV12-4 and TRBJ1-4; too little of a D gene remains to name it. The CDR3 end falls 3 residues outside the read, so it is completed with the germline J gene. Taken from cysteine to phenylalanine, the CDR3 has 14 residues. The DNA shown is the part of the CDR3 that was read: 33 bases, in frame from base 1. A distance of 13 bases separates the germline ends of V and J, which lose 3 bases and 8 bases respectively.